This TCR beta chain stems from a study of OX40 agonist ivuxolimab in advanced cancers. The data were produced by immunoSEQ multiplex PCR, yet TCRdb's version contains in-frame clones alone and is incomplete. The table shows roughly 80,000 clones, with over 75% occurring only once. This CDR3 is built from 17 residues. CDR1 is MGHRA, CDR2 YSYEKL, per germline. The V and J ends lost 1 base and 3 bases, in that order; junction bases with no gene match: 7. The gene calls are TRBV4-1 and TRBJ2-4, with 9 bases matching TRBD2. The sequencing used CD4+ or CD8+ T cells sorted from blood, collected in a trial of the OX40 agonist ivuxolimab. This receptor was obtained from an adult with an advanced solid tumor such as melanoma, head and neck, liver or kidney cancer. DNA for the CDR3: TGCGCCAGCAGCCAAGGTCGCGGGAGGGCCGGCAAAAACATTCAGTACTTC. Translated: CASSQGRGRAGKNIQYF.